This T cell receptor beta chain was identified during a study of OX40 agonist ivuxolimab in advanced cancers. Across the whole study: Enrolled patients in dose escalation had cancers that were hepatocellular carcinoma, melanoma, renal cell or head and neck cancer. Prior anti-PD-1, anti-PD-L1 or anti-CTLA-4 therapy did not bar entry, and 30% to 40% had some.

With 2 bases clipped from V and 2 bases from J, the junction kept 2 bases outside the gene matches. The CDR3 contains 15 residues. Germline CDR1 reads LGHNA; CDR2 reads YNFKEQ. Concerning this clone: Its antigen is as yet unknown.

Sequencing used immunoSEQ multiplex PCR; TCRdb keeps in-frame clones, though not all of them. The sample has approximately 90,000 clones, about 83% seen once; the top ten hold 1.1% to 1.5%. Study-wide findings and caveats: Low clonal expansion, among the lowest seen, marked partial responders at 0.1-3.0 mg/kg. Normalized T-cell clonal expansion was also low in some nonresponders.

The V call is TRBV4-2, the J call TRBJ1-4; 7 bases are shared with TRBD1. The source was CD4+ or CD8+ T cells sorted from blood, collected in a trial of the OX40 agonist ivuxolimab. This TCR was recovered from an adult with an advanced solid tumor such as melanoma, head and neck, liver or kidney cancer. The CDR3 loop is CASSQIQGTNEKLFF. The CDR3 DNA follows: TGTGCCAGCAGCCAAATACAGGGGACTAATGAAAAACTGTTTTTT.